What follows describes a single TCR beta chain. In the original analysis: Reference gene primer amplification gave estimated nucleated cell counts. Sequencing was performed with immunoSEQ multiplex PCR; in TCRdb, only in-frame clones are kept and a portion is missing. The V and J calls and clone size are taken from that table; D and trimming were inferred from the DNA. The sample consists of roughly 120,000 clones, 76% of them appearing once. These data are taken from a study of blood T cell repertoires in COVID-19. Study details: The United States, Italy and Spain were the sources of the acute and convalescent COVID-19 samples. Sample material is recorded as cDNA or gDNA derived from T cells, B-cell-depleted T cells, or PBMCs.

The TCR comes from a woman of 80 years or more with acute or convalescent COVID-19. Material: peripheral blood.

Here the CDR3 DNA reads TGTGCCAGCAGCTTGGACAGGCGCACTGAAGCTTTCTTT. It specifies CASSLDRRTEAFF. The chain recombines TRBV5-8 with TRBJ1-1; a weak D match, TRBD1 (5 bases). Germline CDR1 reads SGHTS; CDR2 reads YDEGEE. The CDR3 has 13 amino acids. V gave up 0 bases and J gave up 4 bases, with 7 bases separating them.